Only one count was recorded for the clone carrying this T cell receptor (beta chain). What it binds is not known. This sample is drawn from a study of a mutant IDH1 vaccine in newly diagnosed glioma. Study-wide context: Initiation of the vaccine course occurred 4-6 weeks after radiotherapy alone, or alongside temozolomide cycles. The timing of visit V12 was week 35, and that of visit V13 was week 47.

Indicated time point: week 47, end of study. In the vaccine, a single dose held 300 ug of the mutant IDH1 20-mer peptide, along with topical imiquimod. The patients were given eight vaccinations, one each in weeks 1, 3, 5, 7, 11, 15, 19 and 23. Germline V gene lookup returns CDR1 LGHNA and CDR2 YSLEER. Trimming took 1 base from V and 1 from J, leaving 10 bases between them. This CDR3 region has 15 residues. Profiling relied on immunoSEQ multiplex PCR, and the TCRdb table lists in-frame clones only, not all of them. The profile shows about 56,000 clones, 75% of them singletons. The clonotype was recovered from a man aged 50 to 60 with glioma. The J gene is TRBJ2-5, the V gene TRBV4-3; no clear D. The input for sequencing was PBMCs, taken from a glioma patient whose treatment included an IDH1 peptide vaccine. CDR3 sequence: CASSQGLAFQETQYF. CDR3 nucleotide sequence: TGCGCCAGCAGCCAAGGCTTGGCATTCCAAGAGACCCAGTACTTC.